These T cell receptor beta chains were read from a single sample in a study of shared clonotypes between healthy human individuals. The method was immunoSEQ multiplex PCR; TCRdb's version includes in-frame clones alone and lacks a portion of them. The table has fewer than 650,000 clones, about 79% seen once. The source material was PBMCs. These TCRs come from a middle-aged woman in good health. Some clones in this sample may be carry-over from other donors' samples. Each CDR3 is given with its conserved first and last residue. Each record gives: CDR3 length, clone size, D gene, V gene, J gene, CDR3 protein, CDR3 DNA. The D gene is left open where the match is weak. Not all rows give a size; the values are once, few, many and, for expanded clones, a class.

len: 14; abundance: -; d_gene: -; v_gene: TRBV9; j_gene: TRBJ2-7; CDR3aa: CASSVGGETYEQYF; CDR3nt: TGTGCCAGCAGCGTAGGGGGAGAAACCTACGAGCAGTACTTC
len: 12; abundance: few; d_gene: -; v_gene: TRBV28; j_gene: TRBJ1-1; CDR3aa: CASSLQGREAFF; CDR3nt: TGTGCCAGCAGTTTACAGGGACGTGAAGCTTTCTTT
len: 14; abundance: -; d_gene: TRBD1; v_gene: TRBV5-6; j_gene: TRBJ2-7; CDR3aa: CASTRGLNVGEQYF; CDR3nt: TGTGCCAGCACGAGGGGGCTCAATGTAGGGGAGCAGTACTTC
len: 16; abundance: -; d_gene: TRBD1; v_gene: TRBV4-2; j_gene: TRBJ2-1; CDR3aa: CASSQDRQGWYNEQFF; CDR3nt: TGTGCCAGCAGCCAAGATAGACAGGGGTGGTACAATGAGCAGTTCTTC
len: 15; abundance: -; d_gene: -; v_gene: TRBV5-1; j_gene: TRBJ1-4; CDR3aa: CASSHGTATNEKLFF; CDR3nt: TGCGCCAGCAGCCACGGAACTGCAACTAATGAAAAACTGTTTTTT
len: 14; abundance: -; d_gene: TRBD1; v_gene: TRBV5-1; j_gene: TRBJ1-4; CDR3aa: CASSSGTEGEKLFF; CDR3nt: TGCGCCAGCAGCTCCGGGACAGAAGGGGAAAAACTGTTTTTT
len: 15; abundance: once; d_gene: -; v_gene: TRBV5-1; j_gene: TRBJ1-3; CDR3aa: CASSLALASGNTIYF; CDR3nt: TGCGCCAGCAGCTTGGCCTTAGCCTCTGGAAACACCATATATTTT
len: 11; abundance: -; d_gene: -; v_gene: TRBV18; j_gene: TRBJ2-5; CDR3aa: CASSPIETQYF; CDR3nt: TGTGCCAGCTCACCAATAGAGACCCAGTACTTC
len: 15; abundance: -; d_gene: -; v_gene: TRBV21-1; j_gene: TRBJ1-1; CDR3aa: CASSKAGTGYTEAFF; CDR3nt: TGTGCCAGCAGCAAAGCGGGGACAGGGTACACTGAAGCTTTCTTT
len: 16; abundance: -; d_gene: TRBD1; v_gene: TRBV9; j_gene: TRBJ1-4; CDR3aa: CASSVSDRGVGEKLFF; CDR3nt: TGTGCCAGCAGCGTATCCGACAGGGGTGTAGGTGAAAAACTGTTTTTT
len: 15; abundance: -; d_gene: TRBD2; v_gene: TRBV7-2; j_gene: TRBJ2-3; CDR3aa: CASSLSSGRPDTQYF; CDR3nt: TGTGCCAGCAGCTTAAGTAGCGGGAGACCAGATACGCAGTATTTT
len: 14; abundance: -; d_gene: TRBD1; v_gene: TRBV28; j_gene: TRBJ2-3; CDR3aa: CASSTGQRTDTQYF; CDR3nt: TGTGCCAGCAGCACGGGACAGCGCACAGATACGCAGTATTTT
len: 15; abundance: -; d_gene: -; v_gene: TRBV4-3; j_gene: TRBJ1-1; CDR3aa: CASSQDRLRNTEAFF; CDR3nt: TGCGCCAGCAGCCAAGATCGACTTAGGAACACTGAAGCTTTCTTT
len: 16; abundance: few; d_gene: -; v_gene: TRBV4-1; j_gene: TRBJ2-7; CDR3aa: CASSQEEGQSAYEQYF; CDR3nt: TGCGCCAGCAGCCAAGAAGAAGGGCAGTCCGCCTACGAGCAGTACTTC
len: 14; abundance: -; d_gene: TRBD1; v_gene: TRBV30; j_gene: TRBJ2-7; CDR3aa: CAWSVAGGGYEQYF; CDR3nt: TGTGCCTGGAGTGTCGCAGGGGGCGGCTACGAGCAGTACTTC
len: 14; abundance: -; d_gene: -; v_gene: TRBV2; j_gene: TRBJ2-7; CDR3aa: CASTVRASSYEQYF; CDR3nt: TGTGCCAGCACCGTCAGGGCGAGCTCCTACGAGCAGTACTTC
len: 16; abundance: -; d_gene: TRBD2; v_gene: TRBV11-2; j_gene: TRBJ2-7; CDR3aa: CASSLDAAGGPREQYF; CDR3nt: TGTGCCAGCAGCTTAGATGCGGCGGGAGGGCCCCGGGAGCAGTACTTC
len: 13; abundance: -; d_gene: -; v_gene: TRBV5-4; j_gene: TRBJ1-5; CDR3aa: CASSVSLDQPRHF; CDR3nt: TGTGCCAGCAGCGTAAGTTTGGATCAGCCCCGGCATTTT
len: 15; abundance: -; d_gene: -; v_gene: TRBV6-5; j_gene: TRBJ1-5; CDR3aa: CASSYGGPNWQPQHF; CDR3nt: TGTGCCAGCAGTTACGGTGGGCCAAACTGGCAGCCCCAGCATTTT
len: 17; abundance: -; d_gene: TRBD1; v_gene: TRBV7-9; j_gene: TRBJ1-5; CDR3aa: CASSLAAGQGTNQPQHF; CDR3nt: TGTGCCAGCAGCTTAGCTGCGGGACAGGGTACCAATCAGCCCCAGCATTTT
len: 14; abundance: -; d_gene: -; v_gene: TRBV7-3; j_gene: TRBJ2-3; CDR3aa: CASSLSSDLDTQYF; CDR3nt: TGTGCCAGCAGCTTAAGTTCCGACCTAGATACGCAGTATTTT
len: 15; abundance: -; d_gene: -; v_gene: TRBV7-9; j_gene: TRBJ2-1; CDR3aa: CASSLPEGPYNEQFF; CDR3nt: TGTGCCAGCAGCTTGCCGGAGGGCCCCTACAATGAGCAGTTCTTC
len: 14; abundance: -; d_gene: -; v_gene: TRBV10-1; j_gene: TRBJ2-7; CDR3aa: CASARSGISYEQYF; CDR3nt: TGCGCCAGCGCCCGGTCAGGGATCTCCTACGAGCAGTACTTC
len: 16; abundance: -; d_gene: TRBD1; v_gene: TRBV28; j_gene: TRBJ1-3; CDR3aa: CASSWDSSSSGNTIYF; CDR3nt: TGTGCCAGCAGTTGGGACAGCTCAAGCTCTGGAAACACCATATATTTT
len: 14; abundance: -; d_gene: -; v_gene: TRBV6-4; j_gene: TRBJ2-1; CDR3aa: CASKPGVWDNEQFF; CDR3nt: TGTGCCAGCAAACCGGGAGTTTGGGACAATGAGCAGTTCTTC
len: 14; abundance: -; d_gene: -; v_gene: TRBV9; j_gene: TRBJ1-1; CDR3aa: CASSVDRDNTEAFF; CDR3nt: TGTGCCAGCAGCGTAGATAGGGATAACACTGAAGCTTTCTTT
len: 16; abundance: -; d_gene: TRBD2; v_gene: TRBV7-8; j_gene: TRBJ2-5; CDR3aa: CASSLAGLAGQETQYF; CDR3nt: TGTGCCAGCAGCTTAGCGGGACTAGCTGGGCAAGAGACCCAGTACTTC
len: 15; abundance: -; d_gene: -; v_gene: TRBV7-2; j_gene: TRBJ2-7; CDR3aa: CASSLGEGVSYEQYF; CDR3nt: TGTGCCAGCAGCTTAGGTGAAGGGGTTTCCTACGAGCAGTACTTC
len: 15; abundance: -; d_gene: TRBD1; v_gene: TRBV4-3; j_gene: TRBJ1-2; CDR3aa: CASSQEDRGLGGYTF; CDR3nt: TGCGCCAGCAGCCAAGAAGACAGGGGGCTCGGGGGCTACACCTTC
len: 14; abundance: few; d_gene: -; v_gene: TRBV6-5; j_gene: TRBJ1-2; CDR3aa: CASRDLTQGGGYTF; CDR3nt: TGTGCCAGCAGAGACTTAACACAGGGAGGCGGCTACACCTTC
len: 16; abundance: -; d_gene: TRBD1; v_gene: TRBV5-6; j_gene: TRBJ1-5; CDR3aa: CASSLGRPGGPQPQHF; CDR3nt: TGTGCCAGCAGCTTGGGTCGGCCAGGGGGCCCTCAGCCCCAGCATTTT
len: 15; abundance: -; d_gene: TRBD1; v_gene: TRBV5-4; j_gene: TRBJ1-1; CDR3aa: CASNPPGQMNTEAFF; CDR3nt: TGTGCCAGCAATCCACCGGGACAGATGAACACTGAAGCTTTCTTT
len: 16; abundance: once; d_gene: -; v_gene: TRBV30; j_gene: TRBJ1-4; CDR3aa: CAWSLSRTATNEKLFF; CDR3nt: TGTGCCTGGAGCCTGTCTCGGACAGCAACTAATGAAAAACTGTTTTTT
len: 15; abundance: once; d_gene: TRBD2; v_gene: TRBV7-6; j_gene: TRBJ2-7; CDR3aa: CASSLGGAGAYEQYF; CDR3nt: TGTGCCAGCAGCTTAGGAGGTGCGGGGGCCTACGAGCAGTACTTC
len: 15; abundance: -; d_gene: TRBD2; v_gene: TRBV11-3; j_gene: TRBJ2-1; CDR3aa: CASSPRTSGMDEQFF; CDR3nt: TGTGCCAGCAGCCCTCGAACTAGCGGCATGGATGAGCAGTTCTTC
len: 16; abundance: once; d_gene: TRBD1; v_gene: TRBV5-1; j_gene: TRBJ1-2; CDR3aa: CASSSFRTGRHYGYTF; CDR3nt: TGCGCCAGCAGCTCCTTCAGGACAGGGCGTCACTATGGCTACACCTTC
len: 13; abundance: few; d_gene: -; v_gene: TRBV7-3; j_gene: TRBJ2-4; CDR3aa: CASSLGTVNIQYF; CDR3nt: TGTGCCAGCAGCTTAGGGACTGTAAACATTCAGTACTTC
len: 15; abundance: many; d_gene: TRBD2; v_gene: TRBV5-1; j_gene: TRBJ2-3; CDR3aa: CASSLGTAGADTQYF; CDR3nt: TGCGCCAGCAGCTTGGGCACAGCGGGAGCTGATACGCAGTATTTT
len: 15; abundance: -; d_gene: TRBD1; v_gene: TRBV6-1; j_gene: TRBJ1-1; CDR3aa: CASSEATGGHTEAFF; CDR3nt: TGTGCCAGCAGTGAAGCGACAGGGGGGCACACTGAAGCTTTCTTT
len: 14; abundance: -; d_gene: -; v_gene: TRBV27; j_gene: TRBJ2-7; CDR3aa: CASSSGRSSYEQYF; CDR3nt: TGTGCCAGCAGCTCGGGTCGGAGCTCCTACGAGCAGTACTTC
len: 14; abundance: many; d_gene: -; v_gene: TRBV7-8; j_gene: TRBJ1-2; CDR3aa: CASSLAQTGYGYTF; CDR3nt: TGTGCCAGCAGCTTAGCGCAGACGGGCTATGGCTACACCTTC
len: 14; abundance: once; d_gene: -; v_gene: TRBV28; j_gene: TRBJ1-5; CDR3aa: CASSWGGGVQPQHF; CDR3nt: TGTGCCAGCAGTTGGGGGGGCGGGGTTCAGCCCCAGCATTTT
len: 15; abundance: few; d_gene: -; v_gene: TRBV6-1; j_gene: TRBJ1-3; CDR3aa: CASSEFPTSGNTIYF; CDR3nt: TGTGCCAGCAGTGAATTCCCGACCTCTGGAAACACCATATATTTT
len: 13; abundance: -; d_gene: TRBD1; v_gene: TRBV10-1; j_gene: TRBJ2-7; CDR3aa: CASSEYRTGKQYF; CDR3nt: TGCGCCAGCAGTGAGTATCGGACAGGGAAGCAGTACTTC
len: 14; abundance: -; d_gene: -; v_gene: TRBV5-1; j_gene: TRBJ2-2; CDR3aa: CASSLEPSTGELFF; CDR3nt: TGCGCCAGCAGCTTGGAGCCAAGCACCGGGGAGCTGTTTTTT
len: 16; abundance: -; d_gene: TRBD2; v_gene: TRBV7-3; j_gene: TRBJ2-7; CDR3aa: CASSSGTSGGEDEQYF; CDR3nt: TGTGCCAGCAGCTCTGGGACTAGCGGGGGCGAGGACGAGCAGTACTTC
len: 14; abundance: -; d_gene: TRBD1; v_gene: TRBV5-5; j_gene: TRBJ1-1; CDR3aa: CASSADRVNTEAFF; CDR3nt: TGTGCCAGCAGCGCGGACAGGGTGAACACTGAAGCTTTCTTT
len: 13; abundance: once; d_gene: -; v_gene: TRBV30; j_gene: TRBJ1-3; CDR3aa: CAWTGGSGNTIYF; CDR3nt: TGTGCCTGGACAGGTGGCTCTGGAAACACCATATATTTT
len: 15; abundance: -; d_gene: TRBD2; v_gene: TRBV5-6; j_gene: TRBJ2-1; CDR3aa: CASSSISGSGDEQFF; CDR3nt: TGTGCCAGCAGCTCTATTAGCGGGAGTGGTGATGAGCAGTTCTTC
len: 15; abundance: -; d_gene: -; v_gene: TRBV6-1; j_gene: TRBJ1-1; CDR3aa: CASRPNPGFNTEAFF; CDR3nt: TGTGCCAGCAGACCAAACCCAGGGTTTAACACTGAAGCTTTCTTT
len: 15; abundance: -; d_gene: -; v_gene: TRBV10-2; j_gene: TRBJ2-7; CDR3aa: CASSESRDTSYEQYF; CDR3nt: TGCGCCAGCAGTGAGTCTAGAGACACCTCCTACGAGCAGTACTTC
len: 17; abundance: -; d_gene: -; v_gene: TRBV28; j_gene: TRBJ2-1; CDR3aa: CASSAPLGAEGYNEQFF; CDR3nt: TGTGCCAGCAGTGCCCCCCTCGGAGCGGAGGGCTACAATGAGCAGTTCTTC
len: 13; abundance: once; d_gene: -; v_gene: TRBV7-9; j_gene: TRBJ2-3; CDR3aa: CASSPVSTDTQYF; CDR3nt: TGTGCCAGCAGCCCGGTGAGCACAGATACGCAGTATTTT
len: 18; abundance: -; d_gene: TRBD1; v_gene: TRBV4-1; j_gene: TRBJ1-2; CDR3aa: CASSQALAGGLLDYGYTF; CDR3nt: TGCGCCAGCAGCCAAGCTTTGGCAGGGGGACTGCTGGACTATGGCTACACCTTC
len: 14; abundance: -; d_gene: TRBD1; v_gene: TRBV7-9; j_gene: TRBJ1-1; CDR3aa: CASSRGQLSTEAFF; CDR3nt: TGTGCCAGCAGCAGGGGACAGTTGAGCACTGAAGCTTTCTTT